This T cell receptor beta chain derives from a study of cytomegalovirus exposure and HLA in healthy donors. Whole-study findings and limits: The TCR clusters that emerged in the first cohort tended, a later analysis found, to co-occur in the 120 or so validation repertoires. Researchers counted around 180 TCR beta chains as cytomegalovirus-associated. Accounts indicate the classifier identified cytomegalovirus status with strong specificity and sensitivity.

TCRdb's table, derived via immunoSEQ multiplex PCR, lists solely in-frame clones and lacks some. The sample includes 40,000 to 60,000 clones, 94% seen only once; the top ten take 7.8%. A word on this clone: Its target is unknown.

This CDR3 region has 14 residues. V was clipped by 2 bases and J by 2 bases, with 9 bases between them. CDR1 MNHEY and CDR2 SVGAGI come from the germline V gene. The chain has TRBV6-5 and TRBJ1-1, with a weak D call TRBD1 (5 bases). The sequence was obtained from a woman between 18 and 29 years old in good health and CMV-seropositive. Sequenced material: PBMCs. CDR3 sequence (DNA): TGTGCCAGCAGTTACCGACAGTTTAACACTGAAGCTTTCTTT. This sequence encodes CASSYRQFNTEAFF.